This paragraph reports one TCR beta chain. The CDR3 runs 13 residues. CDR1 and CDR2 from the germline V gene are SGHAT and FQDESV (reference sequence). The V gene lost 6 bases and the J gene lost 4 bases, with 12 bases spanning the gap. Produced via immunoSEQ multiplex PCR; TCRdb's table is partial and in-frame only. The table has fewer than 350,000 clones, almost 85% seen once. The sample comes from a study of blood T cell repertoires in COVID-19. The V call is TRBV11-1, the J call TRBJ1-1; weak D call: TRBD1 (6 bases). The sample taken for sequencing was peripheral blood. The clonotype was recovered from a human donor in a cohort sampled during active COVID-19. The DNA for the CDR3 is TGTGCCAGCAGGGCAGGGGCGGGCACTGAAGCTTTCTTT. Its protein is CASRAGAGTEAFF.